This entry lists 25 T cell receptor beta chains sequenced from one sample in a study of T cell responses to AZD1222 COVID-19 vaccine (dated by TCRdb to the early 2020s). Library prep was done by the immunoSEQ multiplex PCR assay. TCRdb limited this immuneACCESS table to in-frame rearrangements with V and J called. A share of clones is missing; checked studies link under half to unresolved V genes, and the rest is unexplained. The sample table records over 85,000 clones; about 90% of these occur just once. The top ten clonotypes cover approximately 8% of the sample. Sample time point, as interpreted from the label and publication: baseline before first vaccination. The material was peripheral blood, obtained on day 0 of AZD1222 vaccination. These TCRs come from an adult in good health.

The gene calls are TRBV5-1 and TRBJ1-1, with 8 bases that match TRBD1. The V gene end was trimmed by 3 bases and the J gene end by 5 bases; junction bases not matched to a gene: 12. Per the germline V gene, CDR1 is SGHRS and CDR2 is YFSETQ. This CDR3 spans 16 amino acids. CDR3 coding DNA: TGCGCCAGCAGCTCCGGACAGGGAGCAGGATGGACTGAAGCTTTCTTT. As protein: CASSSGQGAGWTEAFF.

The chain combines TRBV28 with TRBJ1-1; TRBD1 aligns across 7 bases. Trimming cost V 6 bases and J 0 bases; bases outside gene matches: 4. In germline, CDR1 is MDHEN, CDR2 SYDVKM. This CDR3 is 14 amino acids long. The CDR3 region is CASRPQGMNTEAFF. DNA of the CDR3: TGTGCCAGCAGACCACAGGGGATGAACACTGAAGCTTTCTTT.

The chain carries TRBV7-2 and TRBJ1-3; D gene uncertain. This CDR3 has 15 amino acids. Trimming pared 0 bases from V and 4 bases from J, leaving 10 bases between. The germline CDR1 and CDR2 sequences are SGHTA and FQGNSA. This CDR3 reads CASSLATGSGNTIYF. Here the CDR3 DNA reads TGTGCCAGCAGCTTAGCGACGGGAAGCGGAAACACCATATATTTT.

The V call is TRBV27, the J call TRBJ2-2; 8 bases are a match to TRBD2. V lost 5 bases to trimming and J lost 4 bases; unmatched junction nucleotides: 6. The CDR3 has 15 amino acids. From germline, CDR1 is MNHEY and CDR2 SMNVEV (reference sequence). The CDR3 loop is CASSPGGAGTGELFF. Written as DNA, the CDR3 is TGTGCCAGCAGTCCCGGGGGGGCGGGCACCGGGGAGCTGTTTTTT.

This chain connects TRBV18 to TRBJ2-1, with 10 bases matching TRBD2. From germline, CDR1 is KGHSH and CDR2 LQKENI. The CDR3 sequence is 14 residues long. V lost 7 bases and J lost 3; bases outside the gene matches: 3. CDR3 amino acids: CASLGLAVYNEQFF. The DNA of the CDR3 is TGTGCCAGCTTAGGACTAGCGGTCTACAATGAGCAGTTCTTC.

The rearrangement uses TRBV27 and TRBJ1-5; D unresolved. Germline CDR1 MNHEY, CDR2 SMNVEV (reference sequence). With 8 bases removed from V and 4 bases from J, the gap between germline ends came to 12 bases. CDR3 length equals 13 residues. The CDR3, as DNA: TGTGCCAGCGGTTGGGGATGGAATCAGCCCCAGCATTTT. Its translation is CASGWGWNQPQHF.

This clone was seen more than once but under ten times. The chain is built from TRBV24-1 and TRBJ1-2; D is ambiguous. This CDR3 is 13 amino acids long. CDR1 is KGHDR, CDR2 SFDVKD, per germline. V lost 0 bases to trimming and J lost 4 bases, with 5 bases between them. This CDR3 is CATSDLSSYGYTF. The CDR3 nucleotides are TGTGCCACCAGTGATTTGTCCTCCTATGGCTACACCTTC.

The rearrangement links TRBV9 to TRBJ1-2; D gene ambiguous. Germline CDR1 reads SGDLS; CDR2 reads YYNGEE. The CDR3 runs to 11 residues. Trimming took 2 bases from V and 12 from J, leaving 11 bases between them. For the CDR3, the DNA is TGTGCCAGCAGCGTTAACAGTGTGCACACCTTC. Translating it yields CASSVNSVHTF.

The CDR3 DNA reads as TGTGCCAGCAGCCATTCGGGGGGCTCAGATACGCAGTATTTT. Its protein is CASSHSGGSDTQYF. This chain links TRBV3-1 (or the pseudogene TRBV3-2) with TRBJ2-3; D perhaps matches TRBD2 (7 bases). The CDR3 consists of 14 residues. The V and J ends lost 3 bases and 4 bases respectively, with 11 bases between them. Germline CDR1 is LGHDT and CDR2 is YNNKEL (reference sequence).

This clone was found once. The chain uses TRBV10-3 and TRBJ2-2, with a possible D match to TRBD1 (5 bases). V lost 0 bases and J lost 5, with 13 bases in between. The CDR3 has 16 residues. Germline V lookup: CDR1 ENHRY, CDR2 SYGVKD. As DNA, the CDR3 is TGTGCCATCAGTGAGTCGGGGCAAATGCAGACCGGGGAGCTGTTTTTT. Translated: CAISESGQMQTGELFF.

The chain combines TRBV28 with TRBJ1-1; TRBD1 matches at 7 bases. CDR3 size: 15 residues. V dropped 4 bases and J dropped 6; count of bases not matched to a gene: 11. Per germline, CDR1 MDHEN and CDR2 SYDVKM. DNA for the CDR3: TGTGCCAGCAGTTCCCGCACAGGGGAACTATCTGAAGCTTTCTTT. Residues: CASSSRTGELSEAFF.

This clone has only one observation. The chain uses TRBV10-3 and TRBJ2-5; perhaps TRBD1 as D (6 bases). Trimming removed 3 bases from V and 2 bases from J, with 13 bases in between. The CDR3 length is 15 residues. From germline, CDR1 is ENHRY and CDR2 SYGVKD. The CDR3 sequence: CAISEAGAAQETQYF. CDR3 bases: TGTGCCATCAGTGAAGCAGGGGCTGCACAAGAGACCCAGTACTTC.

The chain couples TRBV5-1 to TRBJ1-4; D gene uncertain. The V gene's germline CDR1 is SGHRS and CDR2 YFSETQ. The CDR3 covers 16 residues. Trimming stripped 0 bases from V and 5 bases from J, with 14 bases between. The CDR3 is CASSLDGGSTNEKLFF. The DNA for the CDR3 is TGCGCCAGCAGCTTGGACGGCGGCAGCACCAATGAAAAACTGTTTTTT. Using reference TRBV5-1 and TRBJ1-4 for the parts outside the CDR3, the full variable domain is KAGVTQTPRYLIKTRGQQVTLSCSPISGHRSVSWYQQTPGQGLQFLFEYFSETQRNKGNFPGRFSGRQFSNSRSEMNVSTLELGDSALYLCASSLDGGSTNEKLFFGSGTQLSVL.

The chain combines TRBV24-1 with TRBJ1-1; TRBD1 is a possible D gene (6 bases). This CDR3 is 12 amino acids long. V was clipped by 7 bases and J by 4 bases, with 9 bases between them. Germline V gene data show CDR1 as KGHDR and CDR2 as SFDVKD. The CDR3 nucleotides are TGTGCCACCAGCATAGGGGGCACTGAAGCTTTCTTT. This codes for CATSIGGTEAFF.

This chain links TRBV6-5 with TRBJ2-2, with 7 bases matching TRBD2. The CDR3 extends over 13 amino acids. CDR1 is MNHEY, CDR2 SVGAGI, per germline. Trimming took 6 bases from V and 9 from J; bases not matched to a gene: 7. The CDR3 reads CASSSGEVWELFF. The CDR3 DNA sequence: TGTGCCAGCAGCAGCGGGGAGGTTTGGGAGCTGTTTTTT.

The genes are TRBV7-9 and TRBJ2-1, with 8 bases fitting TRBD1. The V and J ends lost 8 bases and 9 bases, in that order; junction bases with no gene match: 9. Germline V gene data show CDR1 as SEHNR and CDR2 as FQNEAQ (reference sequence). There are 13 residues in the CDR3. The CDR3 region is CASQRAGGFEQFF. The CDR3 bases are TGTGCCAGCCAGAGAGCAGGGGGCTTTGAGCAGTTCTTC. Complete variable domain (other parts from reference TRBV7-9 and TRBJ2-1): DTGVSQNPRHKITKRGQNVTFRCDPISEHNRLYWYRQTLGQGPEFLTYFQNEAQLEKSRLLSDRFSAERPKGSFSTLEIQRTEQGDSAMYLCASQRAGGFEQFFGPGTRLTVL.

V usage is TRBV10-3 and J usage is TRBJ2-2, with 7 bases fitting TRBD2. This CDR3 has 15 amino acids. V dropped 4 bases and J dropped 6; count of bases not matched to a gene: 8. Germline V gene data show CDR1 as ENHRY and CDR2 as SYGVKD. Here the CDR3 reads CAISGNTGGSGELFF. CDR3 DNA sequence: TGTGCCATCAGTGGGAACACGGGAGGTTCCGGGGAGCTGTTTTTT.

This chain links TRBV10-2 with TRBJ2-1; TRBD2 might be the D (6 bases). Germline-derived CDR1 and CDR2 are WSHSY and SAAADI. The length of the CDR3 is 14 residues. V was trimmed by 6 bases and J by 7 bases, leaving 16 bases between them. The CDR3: CASREGGSGNEQFF. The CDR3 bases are TGCGCCAGCAGGGAGGGCGGGTCTGGTAATGAGCAGTTCTTC.

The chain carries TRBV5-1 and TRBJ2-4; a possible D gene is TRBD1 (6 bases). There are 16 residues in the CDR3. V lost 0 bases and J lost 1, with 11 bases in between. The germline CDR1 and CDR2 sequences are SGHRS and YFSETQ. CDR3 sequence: CASSLEGQGAKNIQYF. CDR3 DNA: TGCGCCAGCAGCTTGGAGGGTCAGGGGGCCAAAAACATTCAGTACTTC.

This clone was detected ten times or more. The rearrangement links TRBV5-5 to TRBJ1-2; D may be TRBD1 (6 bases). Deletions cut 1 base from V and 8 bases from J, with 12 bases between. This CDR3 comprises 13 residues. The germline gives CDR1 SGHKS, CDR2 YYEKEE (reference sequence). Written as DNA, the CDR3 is TGTGCCAGCAGCTTGAGGGAGGGGGACGGCTACACCTTC. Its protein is CASSLREGDGYTF.

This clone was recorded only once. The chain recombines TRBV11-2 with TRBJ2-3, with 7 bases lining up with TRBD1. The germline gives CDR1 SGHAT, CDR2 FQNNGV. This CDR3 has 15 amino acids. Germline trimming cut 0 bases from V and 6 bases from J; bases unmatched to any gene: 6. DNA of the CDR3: TGTGCCAGCAGCTTAGACTACAGGGGAAGGGATACGCAGTATTTT. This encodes CASSLDYRGRDTQYF.

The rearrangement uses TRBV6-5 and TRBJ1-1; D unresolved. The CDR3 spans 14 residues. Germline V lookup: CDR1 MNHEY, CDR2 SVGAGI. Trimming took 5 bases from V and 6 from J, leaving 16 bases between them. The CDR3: CASSLGSLWAEAFF. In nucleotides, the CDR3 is TGTGCCAGCAGTCTCGGGTCCCTTTGGGCTGAAGCTTTCTTT.

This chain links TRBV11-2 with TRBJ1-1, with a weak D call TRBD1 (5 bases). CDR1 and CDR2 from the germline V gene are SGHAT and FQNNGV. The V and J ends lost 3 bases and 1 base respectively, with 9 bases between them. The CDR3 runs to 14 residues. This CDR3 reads CASSFGTGNTEAFF. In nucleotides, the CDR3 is TGTGCCAGCAGCTTTGGGACGGGGAACACTGAAGCTTTCTTT.

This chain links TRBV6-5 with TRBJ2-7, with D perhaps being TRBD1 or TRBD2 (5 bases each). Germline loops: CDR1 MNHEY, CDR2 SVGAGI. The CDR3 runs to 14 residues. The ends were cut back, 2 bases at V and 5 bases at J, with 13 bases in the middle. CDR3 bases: TGTGCCAGCAGTTACCGGGACCTCTCGCACGAGCAGTACTTC. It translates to CASSYRDLSHEQYF.

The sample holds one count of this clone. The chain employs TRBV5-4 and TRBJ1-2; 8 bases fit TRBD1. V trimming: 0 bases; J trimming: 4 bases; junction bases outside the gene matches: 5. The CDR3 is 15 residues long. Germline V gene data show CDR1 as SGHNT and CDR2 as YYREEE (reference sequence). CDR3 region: CASSLVNRGGYGYTF. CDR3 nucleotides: TGTGCCAGCAGCTTGGTGAACAGGGGGGGCTATGGCTACACCTTC.